One and the same sample provided the 20 T cell receptor beta chains below, sequenced in a study of vaccination and CD4 T cells after COVID-19. Oncomine TCR Beta short-read sequencing was applied to DNA from cultured CD4+ T cells. TCRdb ran MiXCR on the PCR reads and lists one entry per CDR3 protein. The data hold more than 9,500 distinct CDR3 sequences, with 45% observed a single time. Treatment: roughly 10-day PBMC culture with coronavirus spike peptide pools or control peptides (ViraFEST assay). These TCRs are of unknown antigen specificity. The source material was cultured CD4+ T cells from blood, sampled after SARS-CoV-2 vaccination. The origin of the receptors is a human donor with COVID-19.

The chain has TRBV7-2 and TRBJ2-7; either TRBD1 or TRBD2 may fit D (5 bases each). The CDR3 runs to 14 residues. Between the trimmed V and J ends, which lost 5 bases and 5 bases, there was a span of 16 bases. The germline V gene encodes CDR1 SGHTA and CDR2 FQGNSA. DNA of the CDR3: TGTGCCAGCAGCAAAGCCGGGGACCTTCACGAGCAGTACTTC. Protein sequence: CASSKAGDLHEQYF.

This clonotype was picked up a small number of times. The CDR3 protein is CATSRDTTTSGHRQYF. For the CDR3, the DNA is TGTGCCACCAGCAGAGATACGACGACTAGCGGACACCGGCAGTACTTC. This chain uses TRBV15 with TRBJ2-7; TRBD2 aligns across 9 bases. The CDR3 length is 16 residues. V dropped 0 bases and J dropped 9; count of bases not matched to a gene: 12. Germline lookup yields CDR1 LNHNV and CDR2 YYDKDF (reference sequence). Full variable domain (rest looked up from reference TRBV15 and TRBJ2-7): DAMVIQNPRYQVTQFGKPVTLSCSQTLNHNVMYWYQQKSSQAPKLLFHYYDKDFNNEADTPDNFQSRRPNTSFCFLDIRSPGLGDTAMYLCATSRDTTTSGHRQYFGPGTRLTVT.

The rearrangement links TRBV24-1 to TRBJ2-6, with a possible D match to TRBD1 (6 bases). This CDR3 has 16 amino acids. Germline V CDR1 and CDR2: KGHDR, SFDVKD. The V end was cut by 3 bases, the J end by 1 base, with 9 bases between. The CDR3 region is CATSDTQGSGANVLTF. The CDR3 DNA is TGTGCCACCAGTGATACACAGGGTTCTGGGGCCAACGTCCTGACTTTC.

This chain links TRBV6-1 with TRBJ1-5; 7 bases map to TRBD1. The CDR3 consists of 16 residues. Germline CDR1 and CDR2: MNHNS and SASEGT. Trimming took 8 bases from V and 0 from J; bases not matched to a gene: 10. CDR3 loop: CASSSRGLDSNQPQHF. The DNA for the CDR3 is TGTGCCAGCTCCTCGAGGGGGCTTGATAGCAATCAGCCCCAGCATTTT.

The CDR3 region is CASSLLGQAEAFF. The CDR3 DNA is TGTGCCAGCAGTTTACTCGGACAGGCTGAAGCTTTCTTT. The V call is TRBV28, the J call TRBJ1-1; 7 bases agree with TRBD1. With 2 bases clipped from V and 6 bases from J, the junction kept 3 bases outside the gene matches. Germline CDR1 MDHEN, CDR2 SYDVKM. The CDR3 is 13 residues long. Based on the CDR3 plus reference TRBV28 and TRBJ1-1, the full variable domain is DVKVTQSSRYLVKRTGEKVFLECVQDMDHENMFWYRQDPGLGLRLIYFSYDVKMKEKGDIPEGYSVSREKKERFSLILESASTNQTSMYLCASSLLGQAEAFFGQGTRLTVV.

The genes are TRBV24-1 and TRBJ2-2; D possibly corresponds to TRBD2 (5 bases). Trimming took 2 bases from V and 5 from J, leaving 8 bases between them. The CDR3 extends over 14 amino acids. Germline V lookup: CDR1 KGHDR, CDR2 SFDVKD. As DNA, the CDR3 is TGTGCCACCAGTGATTACCCGGGAACCGGGGAGCTGTTTTTT. Translated, it gives CATSDYPGTGELFF.

This clonotype was seen only once. CDR3 sequence (DNA): TGTGCCAGCAGCGACGGGGACCTCACAGATACGCAGTATTTT. Translated, it gives CASSDGDLTDTQYF. The V and J genes are TRBV7-8 and TRBJ2-3; the D call may be TRBD1 or TRBD2 (5 bases each). V was clipped by 5 bases and J by 2 bases, with 11 bases between them. The CDR3 loop spans 14 amino acids. Looked up from germline, CDR1 is SGHVS and CDR2 is FQNEAQ.

This chain uses TRBV7-2 with TRBJ2-7; tentative D call: TRBD2 (7 bases). Trimming cost V 5 bases and J 4 bases, with 18 bases left between them. CDR3 length: 15 amino acids. Germline-derived CDR1 and CDR2 are SGHTA and FQGNSA. CDR3 nucleotides: TGTGCCAGCAGCCTTGACGCGGGGGCCAGGTACGAGCAGTACTTC. It encodes CASSLDAGARYEQYF.

This sequence joins TRBV6-5 and TRBJ2-7; 7 bases line up with TRBD1. The CDR3 spans 15 residues. V shed 2 bases, J shed 3 bases, and the junction held 7 bases outside the gene matches. Germline loops: CDR1 MNHEY, CDR2 SVGAGI. CDR3 in amino acids: CASSYPGQRIYEQYF. CDR3 bases: TGTGCCAGCAGTTACCCGGGACAGAGAATCTACGAGCAGTACTTC.

The gene calls are TRBV25-1 and TRBJ2-7; possibly TRBD1 or TRBD2 for D (5 bases each). This CDR3 has 12 amino acids. V dropped 8 bases and J dropped 2 bases, with 10 bases sitting between them. Germline loops: CDR1 MGHDK, CDR2 SYGVNS. The CDR3 loop is CASPRGTYEQYF. As DNA, the CDR3 is TGTGCCAGCCCCCGGGGCACCTACGAGCAGTACTTC.

There are a few counts of this clonotype. The chain uses TRBV7-2 and TRBJ1-2; D uncertain. V was shortened by 1 base and J by 8 bases, with 11 bases between the two germline ends. Per the germline V gene, CDR1 is SGHTA and CDR2 is FQGNSA. The CDR3 sequence is 13 residues long. In nucleotides, the CDR3 is TGTGCCAGCAGCTTAGGGCTCGGGGAAGGCTACACCTTC. Its translation: CASSLGLGEGYTF.

This clonotype was seen only a few times. The chain links TRBV6-5 to TRBJ1-6, with unresolved D. The CDR3 runs 15 residues. Trimming stripped 2 bases from V and 10 bases from J, with 15 bases between. The germline V gene encodes CDR1 MNHEY and CDR2 SVGAGI. The CDR3 is CASSYISGRESPLHF. In DNA form, the CDR3 reads TGTGCCAGCAGTTACATTAGTGGGCGGGAGTCACCCCTCCACTTT.

This clonotype was detected only a few times. This chain connects TRBV30 to TRBJ1-5, with D perhaps TRBD1 (5 bases). Germline values: CDR1 GTSNPN, CDR2 SVGIG (reference sequence). Trimming took off 0 bases at V and 5 bases at J, with 11 bases between the two ends. The CDR3 runs 14 residues. CDR3 in amino acids: CAWSVPGGYQPQHF. The CDR3 DNA follows: TGTGCCTGGAGTGTACCCGGGGGATATCAGCCCCAGCATTTT.

The chain recombines TRBV14 with TRBJ2-2; possibly TRBD2 for D (5 bases). V was cut by 4 bases and J by 4 bases, with 10 bases left in between. This CDR3 has 14 amino acids. CDR1 is SGHDN, CDR2 FVKESK, per germline. CDR3 amino acids: CASSLVRVTGELFF. The CDR3 DNA follows: TGTGCCAGCAGCCTAGTGAGGGTCACCGGGGAGCTGTTTTTT.

J is TRBJ2-3 and V is TRBV20-1, with D hard to call. Looked up from germline, CDR1 is DFQATT and CDR2 is SNEGSKA (reference sequence). This CDR3 spans 12 amino acids. Deletions cut 6 bases from V and 4 bases from J, with 11 bases between. The DNA for the CDR3 is TGCAGTGCCCACCGACAAGCAGATACGCAGTATTTT. Translated: CSAHRQADTQYF.

V and J are TRBV19 and TRBJ2-3; 11 positions match TRBD2. This CDR3 has 15 amino acids. J lost 6 bases, V lost 3 bases, and 5 bases had no gene match. Germline values: CDR1 LNHDA, CDR2 SQIVND (reference sequence). The CDR3 bases are TGTGCCAGTAGTATCCGGCCTAGCGGGAGGGATACGCAGTATTTT. It encodes CASSIRPSGRDTQYF.

CDR3 in amino acids: CASKPAHLGSPLHF. The CDR3 DNA reads TGTGCCAGCAAACCCGCCCACTTGGGGTCACCCCTCCACTTT. J is TRBJ1-6 and V is TRBV6-2 or TRBV6-3; D remains ambiguous. Germline V lookup: CDR1 MNHEY, CDR2 SVGEGT. CDR3 length equals 14 residues. The V end lost 7 bases, the J end lost 10 bases, and 17 bases lay between the germline ends.

The rearrangement joins TRBV20-1 to TRBJ2-4; unclear D gene. CDR1 DFQATT and CDR2 SNEGSKA come from the germline V gene (reference sequence). This CDR3 contains 11 residues. V lost 2 bases and J lost 8, with 7 bases in between. The CDR3 nucleotides are TGCAGTGCTAGATCAAATGACATTCAGTACTTC. Residues: CSARSNDIQYF.

This clonotype was picked up a small number of times. The chain employs TRBV27 and TRBJ1-5; 7 nucleotides align to TRBD1. J gave up 2 bases and V 2 bases, and 3 bases lay outside the gene matches. CDR3 length equals 15 residues. Germline V CDR1 and CDR2: MNHEY, SMNVEV (reference sequence). The CDR3 loop is CASSLRRGGNQPQHF. CDR3 coding DNA: TGTGCCAGCAGTTTACGCAGGGGGGGCAATCAGCCCCAGCATTTT.

This clonotype has just a few counts. V usage is TRBV24-1 and J usage is TRBJ2-3; D unclear. This CDR3 is 13 amino acids long. Trimming removed 2 bases at V and 4 bases at J, with 6 bases between. From germline, CDR1 is KGHDR and CDR2 SFDVKD. Here the CDR3 DNA reads TGTGCCACCAGTGATTACTACCCAGATACGCAGTATTTT. Translating it yields CATSDYYPDTQYF.